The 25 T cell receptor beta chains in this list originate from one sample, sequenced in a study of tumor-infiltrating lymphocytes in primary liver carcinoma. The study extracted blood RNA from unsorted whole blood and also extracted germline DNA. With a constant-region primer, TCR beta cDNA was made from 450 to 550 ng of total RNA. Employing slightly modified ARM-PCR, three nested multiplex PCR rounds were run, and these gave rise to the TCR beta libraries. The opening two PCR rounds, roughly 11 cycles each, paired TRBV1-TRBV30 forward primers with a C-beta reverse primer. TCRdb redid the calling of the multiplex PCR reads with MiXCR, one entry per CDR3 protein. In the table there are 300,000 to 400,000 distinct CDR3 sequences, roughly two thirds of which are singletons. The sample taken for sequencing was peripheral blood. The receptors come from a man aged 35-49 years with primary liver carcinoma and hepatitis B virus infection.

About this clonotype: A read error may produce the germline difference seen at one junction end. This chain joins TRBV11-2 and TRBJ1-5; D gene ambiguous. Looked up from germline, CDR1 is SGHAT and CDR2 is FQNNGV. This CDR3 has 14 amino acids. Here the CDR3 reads CASSLDRSNQPHHF. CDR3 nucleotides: TGTGCCAGCAGCTTAGACAGGAGCAATCAGCCCCATCATTTT.

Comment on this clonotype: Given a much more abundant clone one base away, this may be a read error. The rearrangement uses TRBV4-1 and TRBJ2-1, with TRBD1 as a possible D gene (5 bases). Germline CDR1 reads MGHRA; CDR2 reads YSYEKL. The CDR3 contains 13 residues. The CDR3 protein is CASSTLWGDEEFF. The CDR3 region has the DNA TGCGCCAGCAGCACCCTATGGGGCGATGAGGAGTTCTTC.

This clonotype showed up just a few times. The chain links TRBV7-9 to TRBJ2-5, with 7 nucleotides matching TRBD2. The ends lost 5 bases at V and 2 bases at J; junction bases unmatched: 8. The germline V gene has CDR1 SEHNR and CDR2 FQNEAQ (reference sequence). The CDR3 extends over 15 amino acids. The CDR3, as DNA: TGTGCCAGCAGCGCAAACCTAGCGGCGCAAGAGACCCAGTACTTC. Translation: CASSANLAAQETQYF.

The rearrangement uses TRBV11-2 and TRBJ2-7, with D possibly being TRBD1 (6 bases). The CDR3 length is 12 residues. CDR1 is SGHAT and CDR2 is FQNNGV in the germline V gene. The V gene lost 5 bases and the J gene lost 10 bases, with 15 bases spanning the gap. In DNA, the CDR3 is TGTGCCAGCAGCACCCGCAGGGGCGACCAGTACTTC. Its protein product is CASSTRRGDQYF.

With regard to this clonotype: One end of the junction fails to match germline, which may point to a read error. CDR3 protein: CTSSLIPDRPNEQYF. The DNA of the CDR3 is TGTACCAGCAGCTTAATTCCGGACAGGCCCAACGAGCAGTACTTC. The chain combines TRBV11-2 with TRBJ2-7; 7 bases align to TRBD1. This CDR3 spans 15 amino acids. Germline values: CDR1 SGHAT, CDR2 FQNNGV.

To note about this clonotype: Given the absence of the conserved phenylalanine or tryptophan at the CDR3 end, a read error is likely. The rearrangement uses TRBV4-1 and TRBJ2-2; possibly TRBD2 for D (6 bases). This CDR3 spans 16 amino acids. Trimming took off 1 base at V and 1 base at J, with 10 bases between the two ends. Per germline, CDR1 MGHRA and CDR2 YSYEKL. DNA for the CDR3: TGCGCCAGCAGCCAAGTTAGCGGCCTGAACACCGGGGAGCTGTTTTAT. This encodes CASSQVSGLNTGELFY.

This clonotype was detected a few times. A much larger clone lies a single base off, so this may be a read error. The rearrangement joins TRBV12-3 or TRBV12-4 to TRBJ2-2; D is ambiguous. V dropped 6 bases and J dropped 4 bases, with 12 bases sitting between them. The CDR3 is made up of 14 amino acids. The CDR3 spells CASSPGRVTGELFF. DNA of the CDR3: TGTGCCAGCAGCCCCGGGCGAGTCACCGGGGAGCTGTTTTTT.

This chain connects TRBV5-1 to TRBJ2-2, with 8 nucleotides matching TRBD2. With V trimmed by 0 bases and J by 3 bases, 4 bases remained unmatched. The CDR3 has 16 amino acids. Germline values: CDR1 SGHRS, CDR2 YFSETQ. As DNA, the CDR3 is TGCGCCAGCAGCTTGGCAACTAGCGGACACACCGGGGAGCTGTTTTTT. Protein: CASSLATSGHTGELFF.

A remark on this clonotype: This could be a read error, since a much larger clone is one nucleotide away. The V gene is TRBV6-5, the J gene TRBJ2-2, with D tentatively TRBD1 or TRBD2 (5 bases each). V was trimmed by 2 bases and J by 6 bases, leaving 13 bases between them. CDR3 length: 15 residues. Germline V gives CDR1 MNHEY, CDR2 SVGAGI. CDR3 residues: CASSYIGAAAGELFF. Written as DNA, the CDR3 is TGTGCCAGCAGTTACATCGGGGCGGCCGCCGGGGAGCTGTTTTTT.

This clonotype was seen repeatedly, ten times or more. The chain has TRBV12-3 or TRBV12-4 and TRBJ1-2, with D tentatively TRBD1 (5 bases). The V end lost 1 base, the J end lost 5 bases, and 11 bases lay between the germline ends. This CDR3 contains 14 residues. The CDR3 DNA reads TGTGCCAGCAGTTTAGTGCAGGGTTTGTATGGCTACACCTTC. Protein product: CASSLVQGLYGYTF.

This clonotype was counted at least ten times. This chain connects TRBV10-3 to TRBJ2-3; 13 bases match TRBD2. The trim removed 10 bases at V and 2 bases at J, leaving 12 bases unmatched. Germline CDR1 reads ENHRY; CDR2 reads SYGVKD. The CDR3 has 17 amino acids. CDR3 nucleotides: TGTGCCAGCTCCGGGACTAGCGGGACAAAATTCACAGATACGCAGTATTTT. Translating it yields CASSGTSGTKFTDTQYF.

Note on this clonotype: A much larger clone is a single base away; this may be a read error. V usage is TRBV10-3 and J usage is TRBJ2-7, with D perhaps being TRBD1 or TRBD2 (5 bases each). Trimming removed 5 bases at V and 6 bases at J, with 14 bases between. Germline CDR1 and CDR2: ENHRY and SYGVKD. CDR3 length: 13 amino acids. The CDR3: CAISYDGTCEQYF. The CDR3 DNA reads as TGTGCCATCAGTTACGACGGGACCTGCGAGCAGTACTTC.

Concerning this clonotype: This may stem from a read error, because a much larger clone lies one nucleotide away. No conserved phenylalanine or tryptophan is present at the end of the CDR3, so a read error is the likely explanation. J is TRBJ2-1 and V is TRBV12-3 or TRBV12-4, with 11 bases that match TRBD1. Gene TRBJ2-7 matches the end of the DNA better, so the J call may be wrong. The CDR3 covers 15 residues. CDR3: CASSRTGGLDYEQYI. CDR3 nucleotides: TGTGCCAGCAGCAGGACAGGGGGCCTGGACTACGAGCAGTACATC.

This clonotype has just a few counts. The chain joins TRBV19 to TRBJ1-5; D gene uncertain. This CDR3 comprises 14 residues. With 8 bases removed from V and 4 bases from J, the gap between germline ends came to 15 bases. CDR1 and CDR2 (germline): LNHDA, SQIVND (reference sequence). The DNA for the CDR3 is TGTGCCAGTGACGCCGCCATTCTAAATCAGCCCCAGCATTTT. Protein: CASDAAILNQPQHF.

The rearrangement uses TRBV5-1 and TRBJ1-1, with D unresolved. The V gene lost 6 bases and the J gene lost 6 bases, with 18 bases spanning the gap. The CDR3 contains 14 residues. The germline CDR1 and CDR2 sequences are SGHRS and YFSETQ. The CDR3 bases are TGCGCCAGCAACCGGTCAGGTAGGGCTTCTGAAGCTTTCTTT. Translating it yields CASNRSGRASEAFF.

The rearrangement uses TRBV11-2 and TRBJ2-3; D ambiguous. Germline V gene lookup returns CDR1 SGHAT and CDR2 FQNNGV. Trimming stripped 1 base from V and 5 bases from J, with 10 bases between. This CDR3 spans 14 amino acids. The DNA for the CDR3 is TGTGCCAGCAGCTTAGTTATAAAGAGAGATACGCAGTATTTT. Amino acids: CASSLVIKRDTQYF.

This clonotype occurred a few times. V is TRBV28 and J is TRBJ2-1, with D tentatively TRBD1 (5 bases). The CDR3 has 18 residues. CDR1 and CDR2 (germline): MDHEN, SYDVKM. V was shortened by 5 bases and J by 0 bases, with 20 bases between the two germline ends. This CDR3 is CASSPQVWGMASYNEQFF. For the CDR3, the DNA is TGTGCCAGCAGTCCACAGGTGTGGGGAATGGCCTCCTACAATGAGCAGTTCTTC.

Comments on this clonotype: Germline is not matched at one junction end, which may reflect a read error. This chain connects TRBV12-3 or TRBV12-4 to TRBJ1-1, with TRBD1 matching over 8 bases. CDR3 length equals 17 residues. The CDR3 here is CASSNHRGEKSNTEALF. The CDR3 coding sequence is TGTGCCAGCAGCAATCACAGGGGGGAGAAGTCGAACACTGAAGCTTTATTT.

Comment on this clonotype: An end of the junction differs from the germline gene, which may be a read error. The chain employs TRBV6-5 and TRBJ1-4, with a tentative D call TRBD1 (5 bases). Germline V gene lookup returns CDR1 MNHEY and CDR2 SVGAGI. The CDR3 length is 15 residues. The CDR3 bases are TGTGCCAGCAGTTACCAGGGAGGAACTAATGAAAAAGTGTTTTTC. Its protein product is CASSYQGGTNEKVFF.

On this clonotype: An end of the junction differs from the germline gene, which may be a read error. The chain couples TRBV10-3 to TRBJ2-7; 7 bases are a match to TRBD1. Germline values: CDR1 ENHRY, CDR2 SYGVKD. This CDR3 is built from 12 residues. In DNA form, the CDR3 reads TGTACCATCAGGGAAAGGGGGCGCGAGCAGTACTTC. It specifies CTIRERGREQYF.

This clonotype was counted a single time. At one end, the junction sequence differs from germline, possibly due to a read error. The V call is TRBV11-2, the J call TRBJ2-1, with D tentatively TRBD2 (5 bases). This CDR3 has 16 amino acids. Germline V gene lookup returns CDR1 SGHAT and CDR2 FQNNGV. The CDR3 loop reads CASSPRLLTTGNGQFF. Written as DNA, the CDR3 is TGTGCCAGCAGCCCCCGGTTGTTAACGACGGGAAATGGGCAGTTCTTC.

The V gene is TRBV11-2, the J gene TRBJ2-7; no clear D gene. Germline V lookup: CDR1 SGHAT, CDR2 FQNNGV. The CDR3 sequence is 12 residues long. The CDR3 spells CANSSPHYEQYF. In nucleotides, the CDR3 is TGTGCAAACAGCTCTCCGCACTACGAGCAGTACTTC.

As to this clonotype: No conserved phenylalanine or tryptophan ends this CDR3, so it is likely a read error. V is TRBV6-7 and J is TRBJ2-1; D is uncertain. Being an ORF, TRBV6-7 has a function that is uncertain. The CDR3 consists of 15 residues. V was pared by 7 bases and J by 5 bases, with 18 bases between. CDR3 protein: CASNSLRAKNNEQFL. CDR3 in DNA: TGTGCCAGCAACTCCCTTCGGGCCAAGAACAATGAGCAGTTCTTA.

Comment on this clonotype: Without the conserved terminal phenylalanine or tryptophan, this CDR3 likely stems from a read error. CDR3 protein: CASSGQPYGYTL. CDR3 DNA: TGTGCCAGCAGCGGACAGCCCTATGGCTACACCCTT. The rearrangement joins TRBV11-2 to TRBJ1-2; D might be TRBD1 (6 bases). The CDR3 extends over 12 amino acids. CDR1 is SGHAT, CDR2 FQNNGV, per germline. V dropped 5 bases and J dropped 4 bases, with 8 bases sitting between them.

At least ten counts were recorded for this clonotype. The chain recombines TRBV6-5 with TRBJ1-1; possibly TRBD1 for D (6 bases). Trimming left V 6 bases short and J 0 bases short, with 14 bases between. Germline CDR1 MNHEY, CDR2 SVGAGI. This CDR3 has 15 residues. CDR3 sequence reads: CASRYLAGVNTEAFF. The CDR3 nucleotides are TGTGCCAGCAGATACCTTGCAGGGGTGAACACTGAAGCTTTCTTT.